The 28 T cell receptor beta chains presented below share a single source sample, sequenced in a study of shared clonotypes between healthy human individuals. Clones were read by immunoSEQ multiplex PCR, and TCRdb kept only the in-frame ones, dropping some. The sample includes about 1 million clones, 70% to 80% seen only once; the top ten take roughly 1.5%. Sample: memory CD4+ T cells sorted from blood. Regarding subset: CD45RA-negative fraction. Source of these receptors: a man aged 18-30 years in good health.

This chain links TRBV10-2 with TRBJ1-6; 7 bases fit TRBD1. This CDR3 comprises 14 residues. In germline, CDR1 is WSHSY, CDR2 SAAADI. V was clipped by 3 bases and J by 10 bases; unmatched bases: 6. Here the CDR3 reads CASSDTQGRSPLHF. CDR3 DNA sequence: TGCGCCAGCAGTGATACACAGGGGAGATCACCCCTCCACTTT.

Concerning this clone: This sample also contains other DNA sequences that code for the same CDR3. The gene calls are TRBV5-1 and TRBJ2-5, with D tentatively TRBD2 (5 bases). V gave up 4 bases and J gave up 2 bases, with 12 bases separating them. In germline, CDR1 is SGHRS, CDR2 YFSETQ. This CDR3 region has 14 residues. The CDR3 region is CASSLIGGQETQYF. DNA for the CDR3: TGCGCCAGCAGCCTCATAGGCGGGCAAGAGACCCAGTACTTC.

As DNA, the CDR3 is TGTGCCAGCAGTGCGGACAGGGCTCGCGAGCAGTACTTC. Translating it yields CASSADRAREQYF. The rearrangement uses TRBV2 and TRBJ2-7; 8 positions agree with TRBD1. V was pared by 4 bases and J by 6 bases, with 5 bases of the junction left unmatched. This CDR3 comprises 13 residues. Germline V gene data show CDR1 as SNHLY and CDR2 as FYNNEI.

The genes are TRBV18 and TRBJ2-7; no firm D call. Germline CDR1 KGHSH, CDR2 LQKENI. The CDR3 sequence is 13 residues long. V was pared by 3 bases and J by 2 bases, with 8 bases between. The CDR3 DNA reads TGTGCCAGCTCACCTGTTGAAACCTACGAGCAGTACTTC. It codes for CASSPVETYEQYF.

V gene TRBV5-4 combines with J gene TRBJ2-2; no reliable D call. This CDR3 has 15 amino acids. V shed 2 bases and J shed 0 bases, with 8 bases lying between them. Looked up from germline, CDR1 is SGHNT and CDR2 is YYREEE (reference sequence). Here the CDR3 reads CASSFRAPNTGELFF. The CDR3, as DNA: TGTGCCAGCAGCTTCCGGGCCCCGAACACCGGGGAGCTGTTTTTT.

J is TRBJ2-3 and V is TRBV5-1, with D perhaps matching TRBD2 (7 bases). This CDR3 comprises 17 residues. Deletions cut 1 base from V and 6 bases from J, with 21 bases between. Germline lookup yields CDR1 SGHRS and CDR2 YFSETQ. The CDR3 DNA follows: TGCGCCAGCAGCTTGAAACTCGGGGGGCCGAAAGGGGATACGCAGTATTTT. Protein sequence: CASSLKLGGPKGDTQYF.

The CDR3 here is CASSLESAGGQETQYF. In DNA, the CDR3 is TGTGCCAGCAGCTTAGAATCGGCAGGAGGGCAAGAGACCCAGTACTTC. This chain uses TRBV7-2 with TRBJ2-5; perhaps TRBD2 as D (6 bases). This CDR3 is 16 amino acids long. Trimming removed 1 base from V and 2 bases from J, with 14 bases in between. The germline V gene encodes CDR1 SGHTA and CDR2 FQGNSA. Based on the CDR3 plus reference TRBV7-2 and TRBJ2-5, the full variable domain is GAGVSQSPSNKVTEKGKDVELRCDPISGHTALYWYRQSLGQGLEFLIYFQGNSAPDKSGLPSDRFSAERTGGSVSTLTIQRTQQEDSAVYLCASSLESAGGQETQYFGPGTRLLVL.

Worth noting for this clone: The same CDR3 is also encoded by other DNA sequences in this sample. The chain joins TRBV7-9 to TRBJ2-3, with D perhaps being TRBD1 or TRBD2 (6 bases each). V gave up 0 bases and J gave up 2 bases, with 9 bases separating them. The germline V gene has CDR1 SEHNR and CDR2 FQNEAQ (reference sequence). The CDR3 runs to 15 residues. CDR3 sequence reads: CASSLAGGNTDTQYF. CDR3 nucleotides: TGTGCCAGCAGCTTAGCGGGGGGCAACACAGATACGCAGTATTTT.

The DNA of the CDR3 is TGTGCCAGCAGCGTAGACAGGCGCCATTGGCAGACCTACGAGCAGTACTTC. This encodes CASSVDRRHWQTYEQYF. This rearrangement joins TRBV9 to TRBJ2-7; D might be TRBD1 (5 bases). V was cut by 0 bases and J by 2 bases, with 18 bases left in between. Germline CDR1 is SGDLS and CDR2 is YYNGEE. This CDR3 is 17 amino acids long.

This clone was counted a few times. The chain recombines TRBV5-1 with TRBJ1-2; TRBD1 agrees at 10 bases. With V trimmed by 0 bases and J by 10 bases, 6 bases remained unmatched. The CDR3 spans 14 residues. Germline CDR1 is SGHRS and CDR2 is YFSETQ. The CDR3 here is CASSLDAGTGAYTF. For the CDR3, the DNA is TGCGCCAGCAGCTTGGATGCCGGGACAGGGGCCTACACCTTC.

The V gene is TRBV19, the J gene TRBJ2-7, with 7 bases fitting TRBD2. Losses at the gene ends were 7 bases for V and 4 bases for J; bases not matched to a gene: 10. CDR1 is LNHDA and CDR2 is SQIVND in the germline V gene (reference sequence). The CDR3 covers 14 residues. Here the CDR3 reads CASKKRGGVYEQYF. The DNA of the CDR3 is TGTGCCAGTAAGAAGCGGGGAGGGGTTTACGAGCAGTACTTC.

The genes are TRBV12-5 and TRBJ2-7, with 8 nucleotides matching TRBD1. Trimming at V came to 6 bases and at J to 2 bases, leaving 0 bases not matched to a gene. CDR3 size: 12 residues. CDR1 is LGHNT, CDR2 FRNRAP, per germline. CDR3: CASGGQAYEQYF. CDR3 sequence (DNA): TGTGCTAGTGGGGGACAGGCCTACGAGCAGTACTTC.

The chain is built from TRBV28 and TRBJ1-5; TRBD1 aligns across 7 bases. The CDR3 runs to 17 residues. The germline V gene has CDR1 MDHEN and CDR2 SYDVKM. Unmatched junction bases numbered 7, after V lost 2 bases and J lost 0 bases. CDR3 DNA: TGTGCCAGCAGTTTACTCGGGACAGATAATAGCAATCAGCCCCAGCATTTT. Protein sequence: CASSLLGTDNSNQPQHF.

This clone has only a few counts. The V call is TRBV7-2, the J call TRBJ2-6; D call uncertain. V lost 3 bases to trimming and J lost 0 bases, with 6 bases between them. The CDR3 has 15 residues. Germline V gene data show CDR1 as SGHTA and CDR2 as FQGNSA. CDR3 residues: CASSFPHSGANVLTF. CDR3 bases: TGTGCCAGCAGCTTTCCACACTCTGGGGCCAACGTCCTGACTTTC. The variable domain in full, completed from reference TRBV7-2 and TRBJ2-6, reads GAGVSQSPSNKVTEKGKDVELRCDPISGHTALYWYRQSLGQGLEFLIYFQGNSAPDKSGLPSDRFSAERTGGSVSTLTIQRTQQEDSAVYLCASSFPHSGANVLTFGAGSRLTVL.

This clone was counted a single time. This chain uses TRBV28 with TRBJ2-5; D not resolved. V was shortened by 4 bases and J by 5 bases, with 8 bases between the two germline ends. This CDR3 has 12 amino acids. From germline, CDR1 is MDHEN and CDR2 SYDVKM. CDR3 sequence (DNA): TGTGCCAGCAGTTCCCGGGCGGAGACCCAGTACTTC. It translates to CASSSRAETQYF.

The CDR3 protein is CASSLDVGYSGNTIYF. CDR3 DNA sequence: TGCGCCAGCAGCTTGGATGTCGGATACTCTGGAAACACCATATATTTT. The chain combines TRBV5-1 with TRBJ1-3; no firm D call. The V gene's germline CDR1 is SGHRS and CDR2 YFSETQ. The CDR3 contains 16 residues. Trimming removed 0 bases from V and 0 bases from J, with 10 bases in between.

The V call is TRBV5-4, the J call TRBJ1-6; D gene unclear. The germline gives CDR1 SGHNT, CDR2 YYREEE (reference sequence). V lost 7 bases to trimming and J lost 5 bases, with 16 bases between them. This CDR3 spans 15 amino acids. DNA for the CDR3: TGTGCCAGCCATCCAGGAGACCGGAATAATTCACCCCTCCACTTT. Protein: CASHPGDRNNSPLHF.

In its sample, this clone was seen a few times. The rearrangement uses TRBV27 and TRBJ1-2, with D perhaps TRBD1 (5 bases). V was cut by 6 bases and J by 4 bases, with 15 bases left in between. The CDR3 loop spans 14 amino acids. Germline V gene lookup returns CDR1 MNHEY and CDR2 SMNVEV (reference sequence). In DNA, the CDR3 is TGTGCCAGCAGACGGACGATAGGGGCCTATGGCTACACCTTC. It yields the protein CASRRTIGAYGYTF.

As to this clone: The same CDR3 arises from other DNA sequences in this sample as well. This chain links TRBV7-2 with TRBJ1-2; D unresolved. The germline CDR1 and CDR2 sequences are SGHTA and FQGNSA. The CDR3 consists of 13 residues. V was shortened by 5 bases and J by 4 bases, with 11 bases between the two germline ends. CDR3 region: CASSPQGSYGYTF. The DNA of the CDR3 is TGTGCCAGCAGCCCACAAGGGAGCTATGGCTACACCTTC.

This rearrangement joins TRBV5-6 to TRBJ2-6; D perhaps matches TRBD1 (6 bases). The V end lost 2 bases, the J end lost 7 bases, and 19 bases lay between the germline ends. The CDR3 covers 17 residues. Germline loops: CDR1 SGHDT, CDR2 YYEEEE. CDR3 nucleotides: TGTGCCAGCAGCTTTGGGGACACATTTTTAAGAGCCAACGTCCTGACTTTC. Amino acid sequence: CASSFGDTFLRANVLTF.

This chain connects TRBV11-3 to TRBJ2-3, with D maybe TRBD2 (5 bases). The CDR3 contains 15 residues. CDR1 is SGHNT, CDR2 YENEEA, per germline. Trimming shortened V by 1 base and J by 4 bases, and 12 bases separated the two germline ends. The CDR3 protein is CASSLGGRDADTQYF. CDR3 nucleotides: TGTGCCAGCAGCTTAGGTGGGAGAGACGCAGATACGCAGTATTTT.

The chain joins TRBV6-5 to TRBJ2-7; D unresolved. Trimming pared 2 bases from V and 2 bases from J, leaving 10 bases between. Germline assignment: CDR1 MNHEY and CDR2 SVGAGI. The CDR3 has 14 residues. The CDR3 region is CASSYPGPPYEQYF. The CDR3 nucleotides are TGTGCCAGCAGTTACCCTGGACCCCCCTACGAGCAGTACTTC.

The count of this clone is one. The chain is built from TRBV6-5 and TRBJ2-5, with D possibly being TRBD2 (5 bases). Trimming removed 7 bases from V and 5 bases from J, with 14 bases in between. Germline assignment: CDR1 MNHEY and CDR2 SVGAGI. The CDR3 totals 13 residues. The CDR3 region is CASKALASETQYF. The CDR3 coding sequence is TGTGCCAGCAAAGCGCTAGCCTCCGAGACCCAGTACTTC.

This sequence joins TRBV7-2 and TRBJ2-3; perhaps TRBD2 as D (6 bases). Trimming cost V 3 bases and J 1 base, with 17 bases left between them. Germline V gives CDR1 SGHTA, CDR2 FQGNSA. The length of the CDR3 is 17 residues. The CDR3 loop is CASSFLGLSGGTDTQYF. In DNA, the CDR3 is TGTGCCAGCAGCTTTTTAGGCCTCTCGGGGGGCACAGATACGCAGTATTTT. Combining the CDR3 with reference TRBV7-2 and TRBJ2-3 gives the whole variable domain GAGVSQSPSNKVTEKGKDVELRCDPISGHTALYWYRQSLGQGLEFLIYFQGNSAPDKSGLPSDRFSAERTGGSVSTLTIQRTQQEDSAVYLCASSFLGLSGGTDTQYFGPGTRLTVL.

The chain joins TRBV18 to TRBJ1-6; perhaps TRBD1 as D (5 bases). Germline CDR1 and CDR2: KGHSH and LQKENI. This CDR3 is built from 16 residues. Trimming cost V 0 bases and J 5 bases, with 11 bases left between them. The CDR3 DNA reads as TGTGCCAGCTCACCACCGACCGACAGTAATAATTCACCCCTCCACTTT. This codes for CASSPPTDSNNSPLHF.

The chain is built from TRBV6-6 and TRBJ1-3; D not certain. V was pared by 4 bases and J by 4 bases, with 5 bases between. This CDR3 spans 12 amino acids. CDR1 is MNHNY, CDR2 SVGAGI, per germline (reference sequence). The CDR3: CASSSMGNTIYF. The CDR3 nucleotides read TGTGCCAGCAGTTCCATGGGAAACACCATATATTTT.

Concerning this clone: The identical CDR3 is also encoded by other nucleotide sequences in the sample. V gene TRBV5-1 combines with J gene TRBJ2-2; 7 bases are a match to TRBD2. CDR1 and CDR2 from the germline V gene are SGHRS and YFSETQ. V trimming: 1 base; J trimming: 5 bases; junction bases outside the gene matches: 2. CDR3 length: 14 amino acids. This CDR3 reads CASSLLAETGELFF. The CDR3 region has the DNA TGCGCCAGCAGCTTGCTAGCGGAGACCGGGGAGCTGTTTTTT. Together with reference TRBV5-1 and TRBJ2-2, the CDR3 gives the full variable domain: KAGVTQTPRYLIKTRGQQVTLSCSPISGHRSVSWYQQTPGQGLQFLFEYFSETQRNKGNFPGRFSGRQFSNSRSEMNVSTLELGDSALYLCASSLLAETGELFFGEGSRLTVL.

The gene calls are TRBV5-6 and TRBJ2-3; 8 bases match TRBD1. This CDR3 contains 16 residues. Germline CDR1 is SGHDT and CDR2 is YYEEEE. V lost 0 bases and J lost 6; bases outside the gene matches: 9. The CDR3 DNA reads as TGTGCCAGCAGCTTGGTCGGACAGGGATTCATGGATACGCAGTATTTT. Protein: CASSLVGQGFMDTQYF.